This TCR beta chain was documented in a study of STAT5B mutations in CD4+ large granular lymphocyte leukemia (dated by TCRdb to 2022 to 2024). At the level of the whole study: Among the healthy controls, the CDR3 'QG' motif was associated with a particular HLA allele. Flow cytometry on FACSCanto II or FACSVerse showed that the purified fractions were more than 95% pure among lymphocytes. TCRbeta repertoires of CD4+ T-cell large granular lymphocyte leukemia patients were compared with those of healthy blood donors. Points the paper makes about the study in general: Main leukemic clonotypes were private to each patient, although roughly 26% of the main leukemic clonotypes were found at low frequency in the non-leukemic repertoires of other patients. TRBV06-family usage was enriched among the top patient clones (8/27) compared with healthy controls (2/35). Compared with healthy CD4+ repertoires, CD4-sorted patient repertoires appeared more clonal, and this difference remained even after the putative leukemic clones were removed. Data were not HLA-matched; higher clonality in CD4+ versus CD8+ T-LGLL could reflect the relatively small sample size.

The immunoSEQ assay at survey resolution was used to sequence TCRbeta rearrangements from genomic DNA. The authors' analysis ran thus. In the TCR sequencing data, the lowest productive clonotype frequency that could be detected was 2.59 x 10-5. Only productive TCRbeta rearrangements, defined as complete and in-frame sequences, were included in the analyses. Clonality for each sample was calculated as Simpson clonality in the immunoSEQ Analyzer version 3.0. Clones were grouped by frequency into very rare, small, medium, large (1-20%) or hyperexpanded (>20%) categories. OLGA 1.2.3 estimated generation probabilities, VDJtools produced V-gene circos plots, VDJdb was queried for specificities, and GLIPH identified CDR3 motifs. Here the immuneACCESS table is served through TCRdb, limited to in-frame sequences with V and J called. Missing clones are a known gap in these copies; in checked studies unresolved V genes cover under half, and the rest lacks a known reason. The V and J calls and the clone size are those of that table, but D and trimming were determined from the DNA. This sample is represented by just over 40,000 clones; roughly 76% of them were singletons. The leading ten clones occupy 3.6% of the sample.

CDR1 MDHEN and CDR2 SYDVKM are derived from the germline V gene. Trimming leaves V shorter by 6 bases and J shorter by 0 bases, with the junction holding 9 bases beyond the gene matches. Counted from cysteine to phenylalanine, this CDR3 has 16 amino acids. Just the 48-base CDR3 DNA is kept, in frame starting at base 1. Concerning this clone: Its antigen remains undetermined. There are no base qualities to consult, and no much larger clone falls within one base.

The healthy controls were 37 blood donors, and the buffy coats of these donors were supplied by the Finnish Red Cross blood service. All TCR-sequenced material derived from peripheral blood: patient blood samples and healthy donor buffy coats. Peripheral blood mononuclear cells were isolated by Ficoll-Hypaque gradient centrifugation. CD4+ cells were purified magnetically from the buffy coats of healthy controls. The Gentra Puregene Cell and Tissue kit was used for genomic DNA extraction, and quantification was performed on a Qubit 2.0 fluorometer. Rearrangement joined TRBV28 to TRBJ2-7; 9 bases in between match TRBD2. The sequence derives from a human donor in good health. Sequencing was done on a sample of CD4+ T cells from blood buffy coats. The nucleotide sequence reads as follows: TGTGCCAGCAGAGTAGCGGGGGTGACCCTCTCCTACGAGCAGTACTTC. The resulting protein is CASRVAGVTLSYEQYF.